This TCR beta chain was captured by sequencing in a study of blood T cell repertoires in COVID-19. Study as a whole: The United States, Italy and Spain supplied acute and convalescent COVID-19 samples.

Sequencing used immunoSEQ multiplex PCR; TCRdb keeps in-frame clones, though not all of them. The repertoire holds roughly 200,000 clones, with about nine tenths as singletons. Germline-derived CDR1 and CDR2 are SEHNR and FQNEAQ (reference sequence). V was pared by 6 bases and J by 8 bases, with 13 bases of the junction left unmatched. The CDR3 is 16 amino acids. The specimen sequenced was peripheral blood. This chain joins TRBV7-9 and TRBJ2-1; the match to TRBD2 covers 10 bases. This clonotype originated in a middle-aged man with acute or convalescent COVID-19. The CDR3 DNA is TGTGCCAGCAGTTCCGAGCAACTAGCGGGGTCCCATGAGCAGTTCTTC. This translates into CASSSEQLAGSHEQFF.